The 28 T cell receptor beta chains reported below all come from one sample, sequenced in a study of a mutant IDH1 vaccine in newly diagnosed glioma (dated by TCRdb to the early 2020s). Antigens for these TCRs are unknown. Taken with the paper, the label for time point translates to: week 23, last vaccination. Each vaccine dose was 300 ug of a 20-mer mutant IDH1 peptide in Montanide, given subcutaneously with topical imiquimod. Libraries were constructed by the immunoSEQ multiplex PCR assay. TCRdb mirrors the immuneACCESS table, restricted to in-frame sequences. Some clones are absent from its copies; in checked studies, under half trace to an unresolved V gene, and the reason for the others is unknown. The table for this sample lists roughly 43,000 clones; approximately 88% of them were counted only once. The ten largest make up less than 3% of the sample. Sequenced material: PBMCs, taken from a glioma patient whose treatment included an IDH1 peptide vaccine. All receptors come from a woman under 30 with glioma. Some clones in this sample may be carry-over from other donors' samples.

V and J are TRBV10-2 and TRBJ1-6; TRBD1 matches at 7 bases. Germline V gene data show CDR1 as WSHSY and CDR2 as SAAADI. The CDR3 is 15 amino acids. The V segment lost 6 bases and the J segment 7 bases; nucleotides outside the gene matches: 9. CDR3 in DNA: TGCGCCAGCAGAGAAGACCGGGACAGAAATTCACCCCTCCACTTT. Protein sequence: CASREDRDRNSPLHF.

This clone came up a few times. The chain carries TRBV2 and TRBJ1-4; D possibly corresponds to TRBD1 (6 bases). The CDR3 sequence is 14 residues long. Trimming cost V 9 bases and J 8 bases, with 19 bases left between them. CDR1 SNHLY and CDR2 FYNNEI come from the germline V gene. Written as DNA, the CDR3 is TGTGCCAGTCGGGACACTCGGTCGGGAGAAAAACTGTTTTTT. Translation gives CASRDTRSGEKLFF. Based on the CDR3 plus reference TRBV2 and TRBJ1-4, the full variable domain is EPEVTQTPSHQVTQMGQEVILRCVPISNHLYFYWYRQILGQKVEFLVSFYNNEISEKSEIFDDQFSVERPDGSNFTLKIRSTKLEDSAMYFCASRDTRSGEKLFFGSGTQLSVL.

The V call is TRBV13, the J call TRBJ2-5; no firm D call. V gave up 5 bases and J gave up 3 bases, with 13 bases separating them. This CDR3 spans 14 amino acids. Germline values: CDR1 PRHDT, CDR2 FYEKMQ (reference sequence). The CDR3 region has the DNA TGTGCCAGCAGCGAGAATAGGATGAAAGAGACCCAGTACTTC. Translating it yields CASSENRMKETQYF.

The V gene is TRBV2, the J gene TRBJ2-1, with TRBD1 as a possible D gene (5 bases). V was clipped by 10 bases and J by 9 bases, with 13 bases between them. The length of the CDR3 is 11 residues. Germline CDR1 reads SNHLY; CDR2 reads FYNNEI. The CDR3: CAIWGTAEQFF. The CDR3 DNA is TGTGCCATCTGGGGCACGGCTGAGCAGTTCTTC.

This clone was counted once. This chain links TRBV7-2 with TRBJ2-7; tentative D call: TRBD1 (6 bases). Trimming removed 7 bases at V and 3 bases at J, with 16 bases between. The CDR3 extends over 14 amino acids. Per germline, CDR1 SGHTA and CDR2 FQGNSA. CDR3 loop: CASNHRQGGYEQYF. CDR3 coding DNA: TGTGCCAGCAACCACCGTCAAGGGGGCTACGAGCAGTACTTC.

V is TRBV13 and J is TRBJ2-3; 8 bases map to TRBD2. V was pared by 5 bases and J by 1 base, with 14 bases of the junction left unmatched. In germline, CDR1 is PRHDT, CDR2 FYEKMQ (reference sequence). This CDR3 has 18 amino acids. This CDR3 reads CASSLGSSGKHRTDTQYF. Written as DNA, the CDR3 is TGTGCCAGCAGCCTCGGGAGTAGCGGGAAGCACCGCACAGATACGCAGTATTTT. Combining the CDR3 with reference TRBV13 and TRBJ2-3 gives the whole variable domain AAGVIQSPRHLIKEKRETATLKCYPIPRHDTVYWYQQGPGQDPQFLISFYEKMQSDKGSIPDRFSAQQFSDYHSELNMSSLELGDSALYFCASSLGSSGKHRTDTQYFGPGTRLTVL.

The chain couples TRBV2 to TRBJ1-5, with D possibly matching TRBD1 (5 bases). Germline CDR1 SNHLY, CDR2 FYNNEI. The CDR3 contains 15 residues. Between the trimmed V and J ends, which lost 6 bases and 3 bases, there was a span of 15 bases. The CDR3 DNA reads TGTGCCAGCAGCGACCGGGACGGTATCAATCAGCCCCAGCATTTT. Its translation: CASSDRDGINQPQHF.

The count of this clone is one. The chain links TRBV5-4 to TRBJ2-5, with a possible D match to TRBD2 (5 bases). The germline V and J ends were trimmed by 1 base and 5 bases, with 9 bases remaining between them. Germline V CDR1 and CDR2: SGHNT, YYREEE (reference sequence). The CDR3 extends over 13 amino acids. The CDR3 sequence: CASSLQRRETQYF. In DNA form, the CDR3 reads TGTGCCAGCAGCTTGCAGCGGAGGGAGACCCAGTACTTC. Full variable domain (missing parts from reference TRBV5-4 and TRBJ2-5): ETGVTQSPTHLIKTRGQQVTLRCSSQSGHNTVSWYQQALGQGPQFIFQYYREEENGRGNFPPRFSGLQFPNYSSELNVNALELDDSALYLCASSLQRRETQYFGPGTRLLVL.

The rearrangement joins TRBV5-6 to TRBJ1-1; D is unclear. This CDR3 comprises 15 residues. With 1 base removed from V and 3 bases from J, the gap between germline ends came to 13 bases. Germline CDR1 reads SGHDT; CDR2 reads YYEEEE. Here the CDR3 reads CASSLYQLRDTEAFF. CDR3 in DNA: TGTGCCAGCAGCTTGTATCAGCTTAGGGACACTGAAGCTTTCTTT. Based on the CDR3 plus reference TRBV5-6 and TRBJ1-1, the full variable domain is DAGVTQSPTHLIKTRGQQVTLRCSPKSGHDTVSWYQQALGQGPQFIFQYYEEEERQRGNFPDRFSGHQFPNYSSELNVNALLLGDSALYLCASSLYQLRDTEAFFGQGTRLTVV.

The rearrangement uses TRBV29-1 and TRBJ2-5, with D perhaps matching TRBD1 (6 bases). CDR3 length: 12 residues. Trimming removed 6 bases from V and 9 bases from J, with 17 bases in between. Per germline, CDR1 SQVTM and CDR2 ANQGSEA. This CDR3 reads CSVRGQPGAQYF. CDR3 DNA: TGCAGCGTCCGAGGACAGCCAGGGGCCCAGTACTTC.

This sequence joins TRBV4-1 and TRBJ1-3, with D tentatively TRBD1 (5 bases). Germline CDR1 and CDR2: MGHRA and YSYEKL. Trimming shortened V by 4 bases and J by 1 base, and 14 bases separated the two germline ends. The CDR3 length is 16 residues. For the CDR3, the DNA is TGCGCCAGCAGCCCGGGGGACGGACGATCTGGAAACACCATATATTTT. Translation: CASSPGDGRSGNTIYF.

The chain recombines TRBV7-6 with TRBJ2-3; no clear D gene. V lost 5 bases, J lost 2 bases, and 5 bases lay in between. The CDR3 covers 12 residues. In germline, CDR1 is SGHVS, CDR2 FNYEAQ. CDR3 in DNA: TGTGCCAGCAGCCAACTCACAGATACGCAGTATTTT. Encoded protein: CASSQLTDTQYF.

The V gene is TRBV30, the J gene TRBJ1-5; D not resolved. With 0 bases removed from V and 2 bases from J, the gap between germline ends came to 8 bases. The CDR3 length is 14 residues. Germline V CDR1 and CDR2: GTSNPN, SVGIG (reference sequence). CDR3 sequence: CAWSVGAGNQPQHF. DNA of the CDR3: TGTGCCTGGAGTGTAGGTGCAGGCAATCAGCCCCAGCATTTT.

This sequence joins TRBV29-1 and TRBJ2-1; either TRBD1 or TRBD2 may fit D (5 bases each). Looked up from germline, CDR1 is SQVTM and CDR2 is ANQGSEA. CDR3 length: 14 amino acids. V was cut by 5 bases and J by 0 bases, with 11 bases left in between. For the CDR3, the DNA is TGCAGCGTTCAAGCAGGGAGCTCCTACAATGAGCAGTTCTTC. Translating gives CSVQAGSSYNEQFF.

This chain joins TRBV6-4 and TRBJ2-3, with TRBD2 matching over 9 bases. This CDR3 is built from 14 residues. The V gene end was trimmed by 3 bases and the J gene end by 4 bases; junction bases not matched to a gene: 2. Germline V gene sequence: CDR1 MRHNA, CDR2 SNTAGT. The CDR3 DNA reads as TGTGCCAGCAGTGAGCGGGGGGGCCCAGATACGCAGTATTTT. Its protein is CASSERGGPDTQYF.

This clone was detected a few times. The rearrangement links TRBV27 to TRBJ2-7; D is unclear. V lost 0 bases, J lost 0 bases, and 9 bases lay in between. The CDR3 is 15 residues long. Per germline, CDR1 MNHEY and CDR2 SMNVEV (reference sequence). In DNA form, the CDR3 reads TGTGCCAGCAGTTTATCGTCCCAGCCCTCCTACGAGCAGTACTTC. Translating gives CASSLSSQPSYEQYF.

This clone was seen only a few times. The chain couples TRBV5-4 to TRBJ1-1; the D is unclear. Per germline, CDR1 SGHNT and CDR2 YYREEE (reference sequence). V was cut by 3 bases and J by 4 bases, with 10 bases left in between. CDR3 size: 13 residues. This CDR3 reads CASSSPGVTEAFF. Written as DNA, the CDR3 is TGTGCCAGCAGCTCCCCAGGCGTCACTGAAGCTTTCTTT.

The genes are TRBV29-1 and TRBJ2-1; the D gene is possibly TRBD2 (7 bases). Trimming pared 0 bases from V and 9 bases from J, leaving 15 bases between. The CDR3 is 14 amino acids. Germline V gene data show CDR1 as SQVTM and CDR2 as ANQGSEA. In DNA, the CDR3 is TGCAGCGTTGAAGAGGTAGGGGGGGCCATTGAGCAGTTCTTC. Protein sequence: CSVEEVGGAIEQFF.

This clone has just a few counts. The gene calls are TRBV7-9 and TRBJ1-1; the D is unclear. V lost 5 bases to trimming and J lost 6 bases, with 10 bases between them. Germline-derived CDR1 and CDR2 are SEHNR and FQNEAQ (reference sequence). The CDR3 spans 12 residues. Here the CDR3 DNA reads TGTGCCAGCAGCGACGGGCTTGCTGAAGCTTTCTTT. This gives the protein CASSDGLAEAFF.

V gene TRBV27 combines with J gene TRBJ2-7; 7 nucleotides line up with TRBD2. The V segment lost 2 bases and the J segment 6 bases; nucleotides outside the gene matches: 4. Looked up from germline, CDR1 is MNHEY and CDR2 is SMNVEV (reference sequence). This CDR3 spans 13 amino acids. The CDR3 DNA is TGTGCCAGCAGTTTAGGGGGGGTCCGCGAGCAGTACTTC. As protein: CASSLGGVREQYF.

DNA of the CDR3: TGTGCCAGTAGTTCGGCAGGGGTCGACGAGCAGTACTTC. Translated, it gives CASSSAGVDEQYF. The V gene is TRBV19, the J gene TRBJ2-7, with a possible D match to TRBD1 (6 bases). The CDR3 totals 13 residues. V was clipped by 5 bases and J by 5 bases, with 13 bases between them. Germline V lookup: CDR1 LNHDA, CDR2 SQIVND (reference sequence). Based on the CDR3 plus reference TRBV19 and TRBJ2-7, the full variable domain is DGGITQSPKYLFRKEGQNVTLSCEQNLNHDAMYWYRQDPGQGLRLIYYSQIVNDFQKGDIAEGYSVSREKKESFPLTVTSAQKNPTAFYLCASSSAGVDEQYFGPGTRLTVT.

The V call is TRBV6-5, the J call TRBJ2-5; 9 bases map to TRBD1. With V trimmed by 8 bases and J by 4 bases, 11 bases remained unmatched. Germline V gene lookup returns CDR1 MNHEY and CDR2 SVGAGI. The CDR3 length is 15 residues. Written as DNA, the CDR3 is TGTGCCAGCGCCTCAACAGGGGGCCAGGGAGAGACCCAGTACTTC. It is translated as CASASTGGQGETQYF.

The chain has TRBV9 and TRBJ1-3; TRBD1 is a possible D gene (5 bases). Trimming pared 0 bases from V and 4 bases from J, leaving 11 bases between. CDR1 is SGDLS, CDR2 YYNGEE, per germline. The CDR3 totals 15 residues. This CDR3 is CASSVVGANGNTIYF. The CDR3 coding sequence is TGTGCCAGCAGCGTAGTAGGGGCAAACGGAAACACCATATATTTT. Looking up the rest from reference TRBV9 and TRBJ1-3 gives the full variable domain: DSGVTQTPKHLITATGQRVTLRCSPRSGDLSVYWYQQSLDQGLQFLIQYYNGEERAKGNILERFSAQQFPDLHSELNLSSLELGDSALYFCASSVVGANGNTIYFGEGSWLTVV.

This clone has only a few counts. This chain joins TRBV6-4 and TRBJ2-3; D is possibly TRBD2 (6 bases). Looked up from germline, CDR1 is MRHNA and CDR2 is SNTAGT. The CDR3 length is 15 residues. V was clipped by 0 bases and J by 0 bases, with 7 bases between them. The CDR3 protein is CASSDSAGSTDTQYF. In nucleotides, the CDR3 is TGTGCCAGCAGTGACTCTGCGGGGAGCACAGATACGCAGTATTTT.

V gene TRBV4-2 combines with J gene TRBJ1-1, with D unresolved. This CDR3 contains 12 residues. The germline gives CDR1 LGHNA, CDR2 YNFKEQ. Trimming left V 0 bases short and J 6 bases short, with 5 bases between. CDR3 region: CASSQDHPEAFF. DNA of the CDR3: TGTGCCAGCAGCCAAGATCACCCTGAAGCTTTCTTT.

The CDR3 is CASSLYLRGSGYEQYF. CDR3 sequence (DNA): TGCGCCAGCAGCCTCTATTTGAGGGGTTCAGGCTACGAGCAGTACTTC. The chain couples TRBV5-1 to TRBJ2-7; D possibly uses TRBD1 or TRBD2 (5 bases each). Germline CDR1 reads SGHRS; CDR2 reads YFSETQ. Between the trimmed V and J ends, which lost 4 bases and 3 bases, there was a span of 20 bases. This CDR3 is 16 amino acids long.

This clone appeared a few times. The gene calls are TRBV6-5 and TRBJ1-1; TRBD1 agrees at 8 bases. This CDR3 is built from 11 residues. Trimming at V came to 10 bases and at J to 7 bases, leaving 5 bases not matched to a gene. In germline, CDR1 is MNHEY, CDR2 SVGAGI. CDR3 amino acids: CAIQGAGEAFF. In DNA form, the CDR3 reads TGTGCCATTCAGGGGGCGGGTGAAGCTTTCTTT.

DNA for the CDR3: TGTGCCAGCACCGCCGGGGGGGTGAATCAGCCCCAGCATTTT. This gives the protein CASTAGGVNQPQHF. The rearrangement links TRBV27 to TRBJ1-5, with D possibly being TRBD1 (5 bases). The CDR3 is made up of 14 amino acids. With 7 bases removed from V and 4 bases from J, the gap between germline ends came to 14 bases. Germline CDR1 MNHEY, CDR2 SMNVEV (reference sequence).